A selection of T cell receptor beta chains follows, all from one sample in a study of Ad26.COV2.S vaccination and SARS-CoV-2 variants. TCRdb's copy holds only in-frame clones and misses some; the assay was immunoSEQ multiplex PCR. The repertoire holds over 450,000 clones, with roughly nine tenths as singletons. The specimen was peripheral blood, collected in a trial of Ad26.COV2.S vaccine versus placebo. The receptors stem from a person between 18 and 65 years old who received the Ad26.COV2.S COVID-19 vaccine or a placebo. The CDR3 runs from the conserved cysteine through the conserved F or W. D genes are given only for firm matches. Not all rows give a size; the values are once, few, many and, for expanded clones, a class.

j_call v_call d_call clone_size cdr3_nt cdr3_aa
TRBJ1-4 TRBV27 TRBD1 once TGTGCCAGCAGTTTAGCGGGGGACAGGCCTAATGAAAAACTGTTTTTT CASSLAGDRPNEKLFF
TRBJ2-1 TRBV5-1 TRBD2 NA TGCGCCAGCAGCTTGGGCGGGACTAGCGTCTACAATGAGCAGTTCTTC CASSLGGTSVYNEQFF
TRBJ1-1 TRBV18 NA NA TGTGCCAGCTCACCACAGGGAATGAACACTGAAGCTTTCTTT CASSPQGMNTEAFF
TRBJ2-7 TRBV29-1 TRBD1 NA TGCAGCGTTGAGGACAGGGTCTCCTACGAGCAGTACTTC CSVEDRVSYEQYF
TRBJ1-1 TRBV7-2 NA once TGTGCCAGCAGCTTAGGAATAGGACTGACTGAAGCTTTCTTT CASSLGIGLTEAFF
TRBJ1-3 TRBV7-2 NA NA TGTGCCAGCAGCCGCTTTCCTCCGTCCACAGGATTCTCTGGAAACACCATATATTTT CASSRFPPSTGFSGNTIYF
TRBJ2-7 TRBV6-1 NA NA TGTGCCAGCAGTGGACGCTTTGAGGGCCGCACTTCCTACGAGCAGTACTTC CASSGRFEGRTSYEQYF
TRBJ2-2 TRBV7-3 TRBD1 once TGTGCCAGCAGCTTAAACAGGGGACCCGGGGAGCTGTTTTTT CASSLNRGPGELFF
TRBJ2-3 TRBV28 TRBD1 NA TGTGCCAGCAGTCCGACCTCCGGACAGGGACCCCCCCATACGCAGTATTTT CASSPTSGQGPPHTQYF
TRBJ1-3 TRBV30 NA NA TGTGCCTGGGACGGATACTCTGGAAACACCATATATTTT CAWDGYSGNTIYF
TRBJ2-7 TRBV7-8 NA NA TGTGCCAGCAGCCCCAGATCTGGGGGTTACTACGAGCAGTACTTC CASSPRSGGYYEQYF
TRBJ1-4 TRBV27 NA NA TGTGCCAGCAGTTTATACCGGGTCACGGGCAGGCCCAATGAAAAACTGTTTTTT CASSLYRVTGRPNEKLFF
TRBJ2-7 TRBV15 NA NA TGTGCCACCAGCGGTAGTAACAGGGATTCCTACGAGCAGTACTTC CATSGSNRDSYEQYF
TRBJ2-1 TRBV2 NA once TGTGCCAGCAGTGCTGGTCTCCCGAGGGGTTCCTACAATGAGCAGTTCTTC CASSAGLPRGSYNEQFF
TRBJ2-7 TRBV6-2/TRBV6-3 NA NA TGTGCCAGCAGTCCCCCCGCTACCTCGTTGACCTCGGGCGAGCAGTACTTC CASSPPATSLTSGEQYF
TRBJ1-2 TRBV20-1 NA NA TGCAGTGCTAGAAGCATGGGTGGCTACACCTTC CSARSMGGYTF
TRBJ1-4 TRBV19 NA NA TGTGCCAGTAAAGGTTCAGCAACTAATGAAAAACTGTTTTTT CASKGSATNEKLFF
TRBJ2-2 TRBV7-2 TRBD2 NA TGTGCCAGCAGGTATAGCGGGAGTGTCTCCGGGGAGCTGTTTTTT CASRYSGSVSGELFF
TRBJ1-1 TRBV7-2 NA NA TGTGCCAGCAGCTTAGCGTCTGGCCTACCATTGGCAGCTTTCTTT CASSLASGLPLAAFF
TRBJ2-1 TRBV19 TRBD2 NA TGTGCCAGTAGTACTTGGACTAGCGGGGGTATTAGCTCCTACAATGAGCAGTTCTTC CASSTWTSGGISSYNEQFF
TRBJ2-3 TRBV7-2 NA once TGTGCCAGCAGCTCCGTCGGTAGCACAGATACGCAGTATTTT CASSSVGSTDTQYF
TRBJ2-3 TRBV7-8 NA NA TGTGCCAGCAGCTTACGGGACCAGAAAGGAGATACGCAGTATTTT CASSLRDQKGDTQYF
TRBJ1-4 TRBV28 NA once TGTGCCAGCAGTTTACACAGGATGACCGAAAAACTGTTTTTT CASSLHRMTEKLFF
TRBJ2-2 TRBV27 NA NA TGTGCCAGCAGTTTTCCAAGGCTTCAGGGGGGCACCGGGGAGCTGTTTTTT CASSFPRLQGGTGELFF
TRBJ1-2 TRBV7-9 NA NA TGTGCCAGCAGCTTTAAGGACAACTATGGCTACACCTTC CASSFKDNYGYTF
TRBJ2-2 TRBV2 TRBD1 NA TGTGCCAGCAGTGGGACAGGAGACACCGGGGAGCTGTTTTTT CASSGTGDTGELFF
TRBJ2-7 TRBV6-5 TRBD2 NA TGTGCCAGCAGGAGGCCCATTAGCGGGAACGAGCAGTACTTC CASRRPISGNEQYF
TRBJ2-7 TRBV5-4 TRBD1 NA TGTGCCAGCAGCGACAGGGGAGGATCTTGGTACGAGCAGTACTTC CASSDRGGSWYEQYF
TRBJ2-7 TRBV7-8 TRBD2 NA TGTGCCAGCAGGGAGGGGGGACTAGCGGGAGGGCTTGTCTACGAGCAGTACTTC CASREGGLAGGLVYEQYF
TRBJ2-5 TRBV5-5 NA NA TGTGCCAGCAGCTTGGCCTCGTCTGTGGAGACCCAGTACTTC CASSLASSVETQYF
TRBJ2-5 TRBV30 NA NA TGTGCCTGGAGTGGCACAGTTAAGACCCAGTACTTC CAWSGTVKTQYF
TRBJ2-5 TRBV5-5 NA NA TGTGCCAGCAGCCTCCACACAGGGTACCAGTACTTC CASSLHTGYQYF
TRBJ1-1 TRBV9 NA NA TGTGCCAGCAGCCCCGCGGGCACCACTGAAGCTTTCTTT CASSPAGTTEAFF
TRBJ2-1 TRBV7-2 TRBD2 NA TGTGCCAGCAGTGAGCGGGGTAGCTCCTACAATGAGCAGTTCTTC CASSERGSSYNEQFF
TRBJ1-2 TRBV15 NA once TGTGCCACCAGCAGAGCCGCTACCATAAAGGTGGGCTACACCTTC CATSRAATIKVGYTF
TRBJ2-1 TRBV13 NA NA TGTGCCAGCAGCTTAGTGAACAATGAGCAGTTCTTC CASSLVNNEQFF
TRBJ1-1 TRBV5-1 NA NA TGCGCCAGCAGCAGAGGGACCGAGAACACTGAAGCTTTCTTT CASSRGTENTEAFF
TRBJ2-5 TRBV6-5 TRBD2 NA TGTGCCAGCAGGGGGGGGTTGAGGGAACAAGAGACCCAGTACTTC CASRGGLREQETQYF
TRBJ2-7 TRBV23-1 NA NA TGCGCCAGCAGTCAATTAAGTGGGGCTGCGTACGAGCAGTACTTC CASSQLSGAAYEQYF
TRBJ1-5 TRBV6-5 NA NA TGTGCCAGCATTTGGGGGGGGTCCACCCAGCCCCAGCATTTT CASIWGGSTQPQHF